This entry lists 24 T cell receptor beta chains sequenced from one sample in a study of control samples from healthy donors and cancer patients. The repertoire was sequenced with immunoSEQ multiplex PCR; TCRdb's copy has only in-frame clones and lacks some. The sample consists of about 89,000 clones, 86% of them appearing once. Specimen: blood. The receptors shown here come from a man younger than 40 in good health.

This clone was counted once. This chain links TRBV20-1 with TRBJ1-2; D is undetermined. V lost 6 bases and J 4 bases, leaving 9 bases between the germline ends. The CDR3 contains 11 residues. Germline V CDR1 and CDR2: DFQATT, SNEGSKA (reference sequence). CDR3 DNA: TGCAGTGCCCCGGAGAGCTATGGCTACACCTTC. It yields the protein CSAPESYGYTF.

The gene calls are TRBV19 and TRBJ2-3; TRBD2 matches 11 bases. This CDR3 has 15 amino acids. Per germline, CDR1 LNHDA and CDR2 SQIVND (reference sequence). V shed 5 bases, J shed 4 bases, and the junction held 5 bases outside the gene matches. In nucleotides, the CDR3 is TGTGCCAGTAGTTATAGCGGGGGGGGCTCAGATACGCAGTATTTT. Amino acid sequence: CASSYSGGGSDTQYF.

Here the CDR3 DNA reads TGTGCCAGCAGTAAATTCTACTGCATCGACAAAGGTCGGGCCAACGTCCTGACTTTC. It translates to CASSKFYCIDKGRANVLTF. The V gene is TRBV6-2 or TRBV6-3, the J gene TRBJ2-6; no definite D call. This CDR3 has 19 residues. Germline V gene lookup returns CDR1 MNHEY and CDR2 SVGEGT. V was pared by 5 bases and J by 5 bases, with 25 bases between.

The CDR3 region has the DNA TGCGCCAGCAGCTTGGAAGGACAGGGGGCTGTCGGGGAGCTGTTTTTT. This sequence encodes CASSLEGQGAVGELFF. V and J are TRBV5-1 and TRBJ2-2, with TRBD1 identical over 11 bases. The CDR3 has 16 amino acids. Trimming removed 0 bases from V and 7 bases from J; junction bases left unmatched: 5. The germline gives CDR1 SGHRS, CDR2 YFSETQ.

This clone occurred once. The rearrangement joins TRBV11-2 to TRBJ1-6; D gene ambiguous. This CDR3 contains 14 residues. Germline V gene lookup returns CDR1 SGHAT and CDR2 FQNNGV. V was trimmed by 1 base and J by 10 bases, leaving 11 bases between them. The CDR3 region has the DNA TGTGCCAGCAGCTTAGGACCGCAGAGCTCACCCCTCCACTTT. Translation: CASSLGPQSSPLHF.

This sequence joins TRBV2 and TRBJ1-3; D is ambiguous. The germline V and J ends were trimmed by 5 bases and 6 bases, with 17 bases remaining between them. The CDR3 runs to 15 residues. Germline V gives CDR1 SNHLY, CDR2 FYNNEI. CDR3 nucleotide sequence: TGTGCCAGCAGTTACCCGACCCTCGGCGAAAACACCATATATTTT. This codes for CASSYPTLGENTIYF.

The chain employs TRBV29-1 and TRBJ1-2; the D is unclear. V lost 7 bases and J lost 4, with 16 bases in between. Per germline, CDR1 SQVTM and CDR2 ANQGSEA. The CDR3 loop spans 13 amino acids. CDR3 sequence reads: CSASTALVYGYTF. Here the CDR3 DNA reads TGCAGCGCCTCCACAGCGTTGGTCTATGGCTACACCTTC.

This chain links TRBV25-1 with TRBJ1-4, with D uncertain. Germline V gene lookup returns CDR1 MGHDK and CDR2 SYGVNS. This CDR3 is built from 15 residues. Trimming stripped 1 base from V and 4 bases from J, with 10 bases between. As DNA, the CDR3 is TGTGCCAGCAGTGAATCGGGGTGGGGTAATGAAAAACTGTTTTTT. Residues: CASSESGWGNEKLFF.

This clone was recorded only once. CDR3 sequence reads: CASSMAARGGPADTQYF. CDR3 DNA: TGTGCCAGTAGTATGGCCGCGCGGGGGGGCCCCGCAGATACGCAGTATTTT. The rearrangement links TRBV19 to TRBJ2-3; 9 nucleotides line up with TRBD2. V was clipped by 3 bases and J by 4 bases; unmatched bases: 11. CDR3 size: 17 residues. In germline, CDR1 is LNHDA, CDR2 SQIVND (reference sequence).

The rearrangement uses TRBV2 and TRBJ1-1; D is undetermined. V gave up 11 bases and J gave up 0 bases, with 10 bases separating them. Germline V gene lookup returns CDR1 SNHLY and CDR2 FYNNEI. The CDR3 contains 12 residues. CDR3 residues: CAGRRMNTEAFF. The CDR3, as DNA: TGTGCCGGTAGGAGGATGAACACTGAAGCTTTCTTT.

The chain links TRBV4-2 to TRBJ2-3, with D tentatively TRBD1 or TRBD2 (6 bases each). The CDR3 runs to 16 residues. V lost 4 bases and J 1 base, leaving 15 bases between the germline ends. Germline lookup yields CDR1 LGHNA and CDR2 YNFKEQ. CDR3 nucleotides: TGTGCCAGCAGCCCGACGGGGGCCACGGGCACAGATACGCAGTATTTT. Residues: CASSPTGATGTDTQYF.

The chain links TRBV6-5 to TRBJ2-5, with D tentatively TRBD2 (5 bases). Germline lookup yields CDR1 MNHEY and CDR2 SVGAGI. The CDR3 loop spans 13 amino acids. V lost 7 bases and J lost 4, with 13 bases in between. CDR3 sequence (DNA): TGTGCCAGCACCCGGTCCCTAGCAGAGACCCAGTACTTC. It codes for CASTRSLAETQYF.

The V call is TRBV3-1 (or the pseudogene TRBV3-2), the J call TRBJ1-2; 9 nucleotides line up with TRBD1. Germline lookup yields CDR1 LGHDT and CDR2 YNNKEL (reference sequence). The V segment lost 0 bases and the J segment 7 bases; nucleotides outside the gene matches: 9. CDR3 length: 16 amino acids. For the CDR3, the DNA is TGTGCCAGCAGCCAAGATCCAGGGGACAGGGCTCGTGGCTACACCTTC. Amino acids: CASSQDPGDRARGYTF.

The rearrangement uses TRBV5-1 and TRBJ1-1; D remains unclear. The V gene's germline CDR1 is SGHRS and CDR2 YFSETQ. The CDR3 has 12 amino acids. Deletions cut 1 base from V and 5 bases from J, with 6 bases between. CDR3 coding DNA: TGCGCCAGCAGCTTGTTGGGGACTGAAGCTTTCTTT. Its protein is CASSLLGTEAFF.

This clone has a single count. At one end, the junction sequence differs from germline, possibly due to a read error. The chain combines TRBV4-1 with TRBJ2-4, with 9 bases aligning to TRBD1. There are 13 residues in the CDR3. Germline CDR1 and CDR2: MGHRA and YSYEKL. The CDR3 DNA is TGCGCCAGCAGCCAAGAGAGGACAGGGGCGCTCGACTTC. Protein sequence: CASSQERTGALDF.

The rearrangement links TRBV11-2 to TRBJ1-4; D unclear. Looked up from germline, CDR1 is SGHAT and CDR2 is FQNNGV. With 0 bases removed from V and 0 bases from J, the gap between germline ends came to 14 bases. CDR3 length: 18 amino acids. CDR3: CASSLEEGPSATNEKLFF. CDR3 sequence (DNA): TGTGCCAGCAGCTTAGAAGAGGGCCCCTCTGCAACTAATGAAAAACTGTTTTTT.

This chain joins TRBV20-1 and TRBJ1-2; weak D call: TRBD1 (5 bases). The length of the CDR3 is 12 residues. In germline, CDR1 is DFQATT, CDR2 SNEGSKA (reference sequence). The V and J ends lost 3 bases and 8 bases respectively, with 13 bases between them. CDR3 in amino acids: CSASPDSGGYTF. CDR3 sequence (DNA): TGCAGTGCTAGTCCTGACAGCGGGGGCTACACCTTC.

The chain combines TRBV6-5 with TRBJ2-3; possible D gene TRBD2, 5 bases. V shed 0 bases and J shed 4 bases, with 5 bases lying between them. The CDR3 runs 13 residues. Germline values: CDR1 MNHEY, CDR2 SVGAGI. CDR3: CASSYSSADTQYF. The DNA for the CDR3 is TGTGCCAGCAGTTACTCTAGCGCAGATACGCAGTATTTT.

The chain uses TRBV27 and TRBJ1-2, with 10 positions matching TRBD1. This CDR3 is built from 14 residues. Trimming took 4 bases from V and 8 from J; bases not matched to a gene: 7. Germline values: CDR1 MNHEY, CDR2 SMNVEV (reference sequence). DNA of the CDR3: TGTGCCAGCAGTTCCGGGACAGGGGTCGGAGGCTACACCTTC. Translating gives CASSSGTGVGGYTF.

The count of this clone is one. This sequence joins TRBV21-1 and TRBJ2-2; TRBD1 is the table's D call and was not checked against the DNA. TRBV21-1 is a recognized pseudogene. There are 12 residues in the CDR3. In nucleotides, the CDR3 is TGTGCCACCATAAACAGGGCCGGGGAGCTGTTTTTT. Its protein is CATINRAGELFF.

The rearrangement uses TRBV9 and TRBJ1-3; no definite D call. V lost 0 bases, J lost 1 base, and 5 bases lay in between. The germline V gene has CDR1 SGDLS and CDR2 YYNGEE. This CDR3 region has 14 residues. As DNA, the CDR3 is TGTGCCAGCAGCGTAGAGAGGTCTGGAAACACCATATATTTT. It specifies CASSVERSGNTIYF.

The chain recombines TRBV7-2 with TRBJ1-1; the D gene is possibly TRBD1 (6 bases). The CDR3 runs 13 residues. Trimming stripped 6 bases from V and 1 base from J, with 9 bases between. Germline V CDR1 and CDR2: SGHTA, FQGNSA. The CDR3 sequence: CASRKQGNTEAFF. Here the CDR3 DNA reads TGTGCCAGCAGGAAACAGGGGAACACTGAAGCTTTCTTT.

The chain uses TRBV11-3 and TRBJ2-4; D call uncertain. The CDR3 consists of 15 residues. V was trimmed by 0 bases and J by 9 bases, leaving 15 bases between them. The germline gives CDR1 SGHNT, CDR2 YENEEA. The CDR3 bases are TGTGCCAGCAGCTTAGATCGGTCACCAAACGGCATTCAGTACTTC. Translation gives CASSLDRSPNGIQYF.

The chain carries TRBV5-1 and TRBJ2-1; D unresolved. Trimming took off 4 bases at V and 6 bases at J, with 11 bases between the two ends. CDR1 and CDR2 (germline): SGHRS, YFSETQ. This CDR3 is built from 13 residues. The CDR3 nucleotides are TGCGCCAGCAGCACGGGCAGGTCCAATGAGCAGTTCTTC. Translation: CASSTGRSNEQFF.